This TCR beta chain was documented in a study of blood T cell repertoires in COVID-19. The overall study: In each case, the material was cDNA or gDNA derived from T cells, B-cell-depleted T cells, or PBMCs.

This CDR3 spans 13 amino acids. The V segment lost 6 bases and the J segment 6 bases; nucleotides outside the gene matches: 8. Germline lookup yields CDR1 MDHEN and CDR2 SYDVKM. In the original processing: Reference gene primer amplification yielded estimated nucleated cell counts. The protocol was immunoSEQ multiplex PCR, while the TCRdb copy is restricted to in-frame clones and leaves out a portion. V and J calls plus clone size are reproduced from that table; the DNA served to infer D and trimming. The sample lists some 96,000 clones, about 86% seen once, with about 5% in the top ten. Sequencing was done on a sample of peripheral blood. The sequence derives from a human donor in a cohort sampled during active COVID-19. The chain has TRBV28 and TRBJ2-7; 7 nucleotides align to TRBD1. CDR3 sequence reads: CASRDGTAGEQYF. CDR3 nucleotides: TGTGCCAGCAGGGATGGGACAGCTGGCGAGCAGTACTTC.